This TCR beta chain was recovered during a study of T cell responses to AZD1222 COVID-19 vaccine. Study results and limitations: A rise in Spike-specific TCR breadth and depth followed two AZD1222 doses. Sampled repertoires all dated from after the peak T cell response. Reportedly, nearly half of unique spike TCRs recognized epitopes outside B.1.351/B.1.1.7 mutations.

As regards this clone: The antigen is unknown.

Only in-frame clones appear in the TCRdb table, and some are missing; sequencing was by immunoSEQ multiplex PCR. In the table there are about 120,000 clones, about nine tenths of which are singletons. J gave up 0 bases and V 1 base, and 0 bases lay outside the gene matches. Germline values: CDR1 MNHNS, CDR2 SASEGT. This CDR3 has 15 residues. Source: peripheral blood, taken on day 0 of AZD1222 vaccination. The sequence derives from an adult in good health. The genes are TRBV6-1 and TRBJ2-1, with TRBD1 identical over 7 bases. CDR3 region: CASSEDRGSYNEQFF. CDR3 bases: TGTGCCAGCAGTGAAGACAGGGGCTCCTACAATGAGCAGTTCTTC.